One T cell receptor (beta chain) is described in this entry. The donors formed part of the approximately 130-subject validation cohort, distinct from the roughly 700-subject first cohort. The assay was immunoSEQ multiplex PCR, and TCRdb's table has in-frame clones only and misses some. The top ten clones hold under 13% of a sample with around 150,000 clones, roughly nine tenths of them seen once. This record comes from a study of cytomegalovirus exposure and HLA in healthy donors. The overall study: The same platform used for the roughly 650 first-cohort repertoires was also used for the 95 to 150 validation repertoires, as a later analysis reported.

V dropped 2 bases and J dropped 1 base, with 10 bases sitting between them. The germline gives CDR1 SGDLS, CDR2 YYNGEE. The CDR3 runs to 15 residues. This chain connects TRBV9 to TRBJ1-3; tentative D call: TRBD1 (6 bases). The sequenced sample consisted of PBMCs. The sequence was obtained from a young woman in good health and CMV-seropositive. The CDR3 DNA reads as TGTGCCAGCAGCGTCCTAGGGGGATCTGGAAACACCATATATTTT. Its protein product is CASSVLGGSGNTIYF.